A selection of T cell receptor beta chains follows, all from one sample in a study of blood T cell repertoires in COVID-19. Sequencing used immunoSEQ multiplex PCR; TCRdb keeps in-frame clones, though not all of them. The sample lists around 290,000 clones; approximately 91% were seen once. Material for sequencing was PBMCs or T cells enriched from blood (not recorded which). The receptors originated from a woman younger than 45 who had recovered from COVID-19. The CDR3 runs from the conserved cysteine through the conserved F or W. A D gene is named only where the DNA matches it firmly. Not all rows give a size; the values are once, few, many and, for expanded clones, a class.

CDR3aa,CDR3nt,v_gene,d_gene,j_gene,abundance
CASGTGVLYEQFF,TGTGCCAGCGGGACAGGGGTGTTATATGAGCAGTTCTTC,TRBV28,TRBD1,TRBJ2-1,.
CSVRDRREGPQHF,TGCAGCGTTCGCGACAGGCGAGAAGGGCCCCAGCATTTT,TRBV29-1,.,TRBJ1-5,.
CASRDTGSYEQYF,TGTGCCAGCAGGGACACCGGATCCTACGAGCAGTACTTC,TRBV28,.,TRBJ2-7,.
CASSYGAEDEQYF,TGTGCCAGCAGTTACGGAGCAGAGGACGAGCAGTACTTC,TRBV6-5,.,TRBJ2-7,.
CSVEGKEGTLYNEQFF,TGCAGCGTTGAAGGGAAGGAGGGGACCCTCTACAATGAGCAGTTCTTC,TRBV29-1,.,TRBJ2-1,.
CASSPARGTANYEQYF,TGTGCCAGCAGCCCCGCCCGGGGGACAGCGAACTACGAGCAGTACTTC,TRBV9,.,TRBJ2-7,few
CASSLEVAGVGETQYF,TGCGCCAGCAGCTTGGAGGTAGCGGGAGTAGGCGAGACCCAGTACTTC,TRBV5-1,TRBD2,TRBJ2-5,.
CAWSVRVWGAEAFF,TGTGCCTGGAGTGTACGAGTCTGGGGCGCTGAAGCTTTCTTT,TRBV30,.,TRBJ1-1,.
CASSPVRDRVNNEQFF,TGTGCCAGCAGTCCCGTCAGGGACAGGGTGAACAATGAGCAGTTCTTC,TRBV7-6,TRBD1,TRBJ2-1,.
CSAGDSYGYTF,TGCAGTGCTGGGGACAGCTATGGCTACACCTTC,TRBV20-1,TRBD1,TRBJ1-2,once
CASSSIGGGHYEQYF,TGTGCCAGCAGTTCTATTGGCGGGGGCCACTACGAGCAGTACTTC,TRBV27,.,TRBJ2-7,.
CASGSSGGLLGTGELFF,TGTGCTAGTGGTTCCAGCGGGGGGCTCCTAGGTACCGGGGAGCTGTTTTTT,TRBV12-5,TRBD2,TRBJ2-2,.
CASSTTAYGYTF,TGTGCCAGCAGTACAACAGCCTATGGCTACACCTTC,TRBV6-2/TRBV6-3,.,TRBJ1-2,.
CASSLGRFATNEKLFF,TGTGCCAGCAGTTTAGGCAGGTTTGCAACTAATGAAAAACTGTTTTTT,TRBV28,.,TRBJ1-4,once
CASSGGGALSTDTQYF,TGTGCCAGCAGCGGCGGGGGGGCTTTAAGCACAGATACGCAGTATTTT,TRBV5-4,TRBD2,TRBJ2-3,.
CASSLIPIGTASYEQYF,TGTGCTAGCAGCTTAATCCCAATCGGGACTGCATCCTACGAGCAGTACTTC,TRBV7-7,.,TRBJ2-7,.
CASTGRVGELFF,TGTGCCAGCACCGGGAGGGTGGGGGAGCTGTTTTTT,TRBV12-3/TRBV12-4,TRBD2,TRBJ2-2,.
CASSLIGTAPYEQYF,TGTGCCAGCAGCTTGATAGGGACAGCGCCCTACGAGCAGTACTTC,TRBV5-5,TRBD1,TRBJ2-7,once
CAIQDASHGEKLFF,TGTGCCATCCAAGATGCTTCGCACGGTGAAAAACTGTTTTTT,TRBV6-6,.,TRBJ1-4,.
CASSPGGFVRTGELFF,TGTGCCAGCAGCCCCGGAGGGTTTGTGCGGACCGGGGAGCTGTTTTTT,TRBV11-2,.,TRBJ2-2,many
CASSFSGQGSGYTF,TGTGCCAGCAGTTTTTCGGGACAGGGGTCTGGCTACACCTTC,TRBV27,TRBD1,TRBJ1-2,.
CASSFSQMLGPGGGHF,TGTGCCAGCAGCTTTAGTCAGATGCTTGGACCAGGCGGGGGGCACTTC,TRBV11-2,.,TRBJ1-2,few
CASSYSGGIGSPLHF,TGTGCCAGCAGTTACTCCGGGGGGATTGGGTCACCCCTCCACTTT,TRBV6-5,.,TRBJ1-6,.
CASSLSRGPNQPQHF,TGTGCCAGCAGTTTATCGCGGGGACCAAATCAGCCCCAGCATTTT,TRBV27,.,TRBJ1-5,.
CASSLVGGPDSTNEKLFF,TGCGCCAGCAGCTTGGTGGGGGGGCCTGATTCAACTAATGAAAAACTGTTTTTT,TRBV5-1,.,TRBJ1-4,.
CASSALGGVYNSPLHF,TGTGCCAGCAGCGCTTTGGGGGGAGTCTATAATTCACCCCTCCACTTT,TRBV5-5,.,TRBJ1-6,.
CATRSGGGHGYTF,TGTGCCACCCGGAGCGGCGGGGGGCATGGCTACACCTTC,TRBV6-5,.,TRBJ1-2,.
CASSYEQGPYNEQFF,TGCGCCAGCAGCTATGAACAGGGGCCCTACAATGAGCAGTTCTTC,TRBV5-1,TRBD1,TRBJ2-1,.
CAWSLGHYSPLHF,TGTGCCTGGAGTCTCGGACACTATTCACCCCTCCACTTT,TRBV30,.,TRBJ1-6,.
CASATRENYGYTF,TGTGCCAGCGCAACCCGGGAAAACTATGGCTACACCTTC,TRBV19,.,TRBJ1-2,.
CASSQDNSGRADTQYF,TGCGCCAGCAGCCAAGATAATAGCGGGAGGGCAGATACGCAGTATTTT,TRBV4-1,TRBD2,TRBJ2-3,.
CASSVVETGRYGYTF,TGTGCCAGCAGCGTAGTTGAGACAGGGCGCTATGGCTACACCTTC,TRBV9,TRBD1,TRBJ1-2,.
CASSQDYRDLNYGYTF,TGCGCCAGCAGCCAAGATTACAGGGACCTTAACTATGGCTACACCTTC,TRBV4-3,.,TRBJ1-2,.